This T cell receptor (beta chain) is drawn from a study of cytomegalovirus exposure and HLA in healthy donors. PCR used 60 Vbeta primers and 13 Jbeta primers. The repertoire was sequenced with immunoSEQ multiplex PCR; TCRdb's copy has only in-frame clones and lacks some. This repertoire includes around 140,000 clones. CDR1 is SEHNR, CDR2 FQNEAQ, per germline (reference sequence). V lost 0 bases, J lost 12 bases, and 1 base stayed unmatched. The CDR3 is made up of 12 amino acids. Sample: PBMCs. This TCR was sampled from a male donor in good health and CMV-seronegative. This chain joins TRBV7-9 and TRBJ2-1; 8 bases are a match to TRBD2. As DNA, the CDR3 is TGTGCCAGCAGCTTAGCGGCGGGAGGGCAGTTCTTC. Its translation is CASSLAAGGQFF.